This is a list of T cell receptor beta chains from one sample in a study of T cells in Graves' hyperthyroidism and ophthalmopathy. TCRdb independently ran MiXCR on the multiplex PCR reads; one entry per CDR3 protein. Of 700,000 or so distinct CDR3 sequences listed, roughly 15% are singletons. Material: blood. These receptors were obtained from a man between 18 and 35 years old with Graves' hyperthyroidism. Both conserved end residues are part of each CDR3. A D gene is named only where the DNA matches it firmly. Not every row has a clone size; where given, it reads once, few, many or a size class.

CDR3 protein: CASSLRTSEGSISEQFF
CDR3 DNA: TGCGCCAGCAGCCTCAGGACTAGCGAGGGTTCAATCAGTGAGCAGTTCTTC
V gene: TRBV5-1
J gene: TRBJ2-1
D gene: TRBD2
clone size: .

CDR3 protein: CATSDLTGNEAFF
CDR3 DNA: TGTGCCACCAGTGATTTGACTGGGAATGAAGCTTTCTTT
V gene: TRBV24-1
J gene: TRBJ1-1
D gene: .
clone size: few

CDR3 protein: CASSLDRGHPSGNTIYF
CDR3 DNA: TGTGCCAGCAGTTTGGACAGGGGGCATCCTTCTGGAAACACCATATATTTT
V gene: TRBV28
J gene: TRBJ1-3
D gene: TRBD1
clone size: few

CDR3 protein: CASSFSGSSDTQYF
CDR3 DNA: TGTGCCAGCAGCTTCAGCGGGAGCTCAGATACGCAGTATTTT
V gene: TRBV7-2
J gene: TRBJ2-3
D gene: TRBD2
clone size: few

CDR3 protein: CASSVAEAAVGYEQYF
CDR3 DNA: TGTGCCAGCAGCGTAGCTGAAGCGGCGGTGGGGTACGAGCAGTACTTC
V gene: TRBV9
J gene: TRBJ2-7
D gene: .
clone size: .

CDR3 protein: CATSGALAGDNEQFF
CDR3 DNA: TGTGCCACCAGTGGTGCTCTGGCAGGGGACAATGAGCAGTTCTTC
V gene: TRBV24-1
J gene: TRBJ2-1
D gene: .
clone size: .

CDR3 protein: CASTPRQTLYGYTF
CDR3 DNA: TGTGCCAGCACTCCGCGGCAGACCCTCTATGGCTACACCTTC
V gene: TRBV7-9
J gene: TRBJ1-2
D gene: .
clone size: .

CDR3 protein: CSVFGQSLRTDTQYF
CDR3 DNA: TGCAGCGTTTTTGGACAGAGTCTACGCACAGATACGCAGTATTTT
V gene: TRBV29-1
J gene: TRBJ2-3
D gene: .
clone size: many

CDR3 protein: CASSPGTLGGSGGYTF
CDR3 DNA: TGTGCCAGCAGTCCAGGGACCTTAGGGGGGTCGGGTGGCTACACCTTC
V gene: TRBV28
J gene: TRBJ1-2
D gene: .
clone size: many

CDR3 protein: CATEKGLNTEAFF
CDR3 DNA: TGTGCCACCGAAAAGGGACTGAACACTGAAGCTTTCTTT
V gene: TRBV2
J gene: TRBJ1-1
D gene: .
clone size: .

CDR3 protein: CASSHGTSGRRLGREQYF
CDR3 DNA: TGTGCCAGCAGCCACGGGACTAGCGGGAGGAGGCTGGGCCGCGAGCAGTACTTC
V gene: TRBV7-2
J gene: TRBJ2-7
D gene: TRBD2
clone size: many

CDR3 protein: CSALPGASGHYEQYF
CDR3 DNA: TGCAGTGCCCTCCCCGGGGCTAGCGGGCATTACGAGCAGTACTTC
V gene: TRBV20-1
J gene: TRBJ2-7
D gene: TRBD2
clone size: few

CDR3 protein: CASGRDSYGYTF
CDR3 DNA: TGTGCCAGCGGTCGGGACTCCTATGGCTACACCTTC
V gene: TRBV14
J gene: TRBJ1-2
D gene: .
clone size: .

CDR3 protein: CASTSGRISSYNSPLHF
CDR3 DNA: TGTGCCAGCACCTCGGGACGGATCAGCTCCTATAATTCACCCCTCCACTTT
V gene: TRBV6-2/TRBV6-3
J gene: TRBJ1-6
D gene: .
clone size: few

CDR3 protein: CSARSRMSTGELFF
CDR3 DNA: TGCAGTGCTAGATCTAGGATGTCCACCGGGGAGCTGTTTTTT
V gene: TRBV20-1
J gene: TRBJ2-2
D gene: .
clone size: many

CDR3 protein: CASSFGSDTEAFF
CDR3 DNA: TGTGCCAGCAGCTTCGGATCAGACACTGAAGCTTTCTTT
V gene: TRBV7-2
J gene: TRBJ1-1
D gene: .
clone size: many

CDR3 protein: CASSIGQGGGYGYTF
CDR3 DNA: TGTGCCAGTAGTATCGGCCAGGGAGGAGGATATGGCTACACCTTC
V gene: TRBV19
J gene: TRBJ1-2
D gene: .
clone size: few

CDR3 protein: CSAGGTPGGDEQYF
CDR3 DNA: TGCAGTGCTGGGGGGACTCCCGGTGGCGACGAGCAGTACTTC
V gene: TRBV20-1
J gene: TRBJ2-7
D gene: .
clone size: many

CDR3 protein: CASSLLGGIGDTQYF
CDR3 DNA: TGCGCCAGCAGCTTACTTGGCGGGATTGGAGATACGCAGTATTTT
V gene: TRBV5-1
J gene: TRBJ2-3
D gene: .
clone size: .

CDR3 protein: CASSSFGGDTDTQYF
CDR3 DNA: TGTGCCAGCTCCAGTTTCGGGGGCGACACAGATACGCAGTATTTT
V gene: TRBV12-3/TRBV12-4
J gene: TRBJ2-3
D gene: .
clone size: many

CDR3 protein: CASSPGPGRQETQYF
CDR3 DNA: TGTGCCAGCAGTCCAGGCCCGGGCCGGCAAGAGACCCAGTACTTC
V gene: TRBV11-2
J gene: TRBJ2-5
D gene: .
clone size: few

CDR3 protein: CATKTESNTEAFF
CDR3 DNA: TGCGCCACCAAGACAGAATCGAACACTGAAGCTTTCTTT
V gene: TRBV5-1
J gene: TRBJ1-1
D gene: .
clone size: few

CDR3 protein: CASSEGTGGGTDTQYF
CDR3 DNA: TGTGCCAGCAGCGAAGGGACAGGGGGCGGCACAGATACGCAGTATTTT
V gene: TRBV7-9
J gene: TRBJ2-3
D gene: TRBD1
clone size: many

CDR3 protein: CAIRWGLTDTEAFF
CDR3 DNA: TGTGCCATCAGGTGGGGACTGACGGACACTGAAGCTTTCTTT
V gene: TRBV10-3
J gene: TRBJ1-1
D gene: .
clone size: many

CDR3 protein: CASSRLAGGPRETQYF
CDR3 DNA: TGCGCCAGCAGCCGACTAGCGGGAGGGCCAAGAGAGACCCAGTACTTC
V gene: TRBV4-1
J gene: TRBJ2-5
D gene: TRBD2
clone size: .

CDR3 protein: CASKGAGGPDEQFF
CDR3 DNA: TGTGCCAGCAAAGGGGCGGGAGGGCCCGATGAGCAGTTCTTC
V gene: TRBV9
J gene: TRBJ2-1
D gene: TRBD2
clone size: once

CDR3 protein: CASSPDNGAHEQFF
CDR3 DNA: TGTGCCAGCAGCCCCGACAATGGGGCCCATGAGCAGTTCTTC
V gene: TRBV6-2/TRBV6-3
J gene: TRBJ2-1
D gene: .
clone size: many

CDR3 protein: CASSTPHRRRVYEQYF
CDR3 DNA: TGTGCCAGCAGTACCCCACATAGAAGGCGGGTATACGAGCAGTACTTC
V gene: TRBV28
J gene: TRBJ2-7
D gene: .
clone size: many

CDR3 protein: CVSSYFDRGRRETQYF
CDR3 DNA: TGTGTCAGCAGTTACTTCGACAGGGGGCGTCGGGAGACCCAGTACTTC
V gene: TRBV6-2/TRBV6-3
J gene: TRBJ2-5
D gene: TRBD1
clone size: .

CDR3 protein: CASSQVGTAIIEQYF
CDR3 DNA: TGTGCCAGCAGCCAAGTCGGGACAGCGATAATCGAGCAGTACTTC
V gene: TRBV3-1
J gene: TRBJ2-7
D gene: TRBD1
clone size: many

CDR3 protein: CASSLDLGRSGYTF
CDR3 DNA: TGTGCCAGCAGCTTAGATCTTGGCCGTAGCGGCTACACCTTC
V gene: TRBV11-3
J gene: TRBJ1-2
D gene: .
clone size: .

CDR3 protein: CASSFSNTGELFF
CDR3 DNA: TGTGCCAGCAGTTTTTCGAACACCGGGGAGCTGTTTTTT
V gene: TRBV27
J gene: TRBJ2-2
D gene: .
clone size: many

CDR3 protein: CSARRGAQNTEAFF
CDR3 DNA: TGCAGTGCTAGACGAGGGGCCCAGAACACTGAAGCTTTCTTT
V gene: TRBV20-1
J gene: TRBJ1-1
D gene: .
clone size: few

CDR3 protein: CAFRLEGNTIYF
CDR3 DNA: TGTGCCTTCCGACTCGAGGGAAACACCATATATTTT
V gene: TRBV30
J gene: TRBJ1-3
D gene: .
clone size: few

CDR3 protein: CASSLSIRCGAGYTF
CDR3 DNA: TGTGCCAGCAGTTTAAGTATCAGGTGTGGCGCTGGCTACACCTTC
V gene: TRBV27
J gene: TRBJ1-2
D gene: .
clone size: .

CDR3 protein: CASSQGTRTHYGYTF
CDR3 DNA: TGCGCCAGCAGCCAAGGGACCCGAACGCACTATGGCTACACCTTC
V gene: TRBV4-1
J gene: TRBJ1-2
D gene: .
clone size: .

CDR3 protein: CASLLAGGSYEQYF
CDR3 DNA: TGTGCCAGCCTACTAGCGGGAGGCTCCTACGAGCAGTACTTC
V gene: TRBV2
J gene: TRBJ2-7
D gene: TRBD2
clone size: many

CDR3 protein: CSASGRIGETQYF
CDR3 DNA: TGCAGTGCTAGCGGGAGGATCGGAGAGACCCAGTACTTC
V gene: TRBV20-1
J gene: TRBJ2-5
D gene: TRBD2
clone size: .

CDR3 protein: CSVLTAANTGELFF
CDR3 DNA: TGCAGCGTTCTGACCGCAGCGAACACCGGGGAGCTGTTTTTT
V gene: TRBV29-1
J gene: TRBJ2-2
D gene: .
clone size: few

CDR3 protein: CATSDTVTNTGELFF
CDR3 DNA: TGTGCCACCAGTGATACCGTTACGAACACCGGGGAGCTGTTTTTT
V gene: TRBV24-1
J gene: TRBJ2-2
D gene: .
clone size: few

CDR3 protein: CASSLATDNEQFF
CDR3 DNA: TGTGCCAGCAGCCTAGCTACGGACAATGAGCAGTTCTTC
V gene: TRBV11-3
J gene: TRBJ2-1
D gene: .
clone size: many

CDR3 protein: CASSDTGGPYEQYF
CDR3 DNA: TGCGCCAGCAGCGACACTGGAGGGCCTTACGAGCAGTACTTC
V gene: TRBV5-1
J gene: TRBJ2-7
D gene: .
clone size: many

CDR3 protein: CASSESSGRSHEQYF
CDR3 DNA: TGTGCCAGCAGTGAGTCTAGCGGGAGGTCCCACGAGCAGTACTTC
V gene: TRBV2
J gene: TRBJ2-7
D gene: TRBD2
clone size: many

CDR3 protein: CASGSTGGGRETQYF
CDR3 DNA: TGTGCCAGCGGCTCGACGGGCGGGGGGCGCGAGACCCAGTACTTC
V gene: TRBV6-1
J gene: TRBJ2-5
D gene: TRBD2
clone size: few

CDR3 protein: CASSPPGQAYEQYF
CDR3 DNA: TGTGCCAGCAGTCCCCCTGGACAGGCCTACGAGCAGTACTTC
V gene: TRBV2
J gene: TRBJ2-7
D gene: TRBD1
clone size: many

CDR3 protein: CASSSSSSYGYTF
CDR3 DNA: TGCGCCAGCAGCTCCTCTTCATCTTATGGCTACACCTTC
V gene: TRBV4-1
J gene: TRBJ1-2
D gene: .
clone size: .

CDR3 protein: CASSVGRSSYEQYF
CDR3 DNA: TGTGCCAGCAGCGTAGGCAGAAGCTCCTACGAGCAGTACTTC
V gene: TRBV14
J gene: TRBJ2-7
D gene: .
clone size: .

CDR3 protein: CASSWTGLGTGELFF
CDR3 DNA: TGTGCCAGCAGCTGGACAGGGTTGGGCACCGGGGAGCTGTTTTTT
V gene: TRBV5-8
J gene: TRBJ2-2
D gene: TRBD1
clone size: many

CDR3 protein: CASNSGGTGQPQHF
CDR3 DNA: TGTGCCAGCAATTCAGGGGGCACGGGTCAGCCCCAGCATTTT
V gene: TRBV28
J gene: TRBJ1-5
D gene: TRBD1
clone size: .

CDR3 protein: CASSLLLADQETQYF
CDR3 DNA: TGTGCCAGCAGCTTACTCCTAGCGGACCAAGAGACCCAGTACTTC
V gene: TRBV7-9
J gene: TRBJ2-5
D gene: TRBD2
clone size: many

CDR3 protein: CASSFEGAPGANVLTF
CDR3 DNA: TGTGCCAGCAGTTTTGAGGGGGCGCCTGGGGCCAACGTCCTGACTTTC
V gene: TRBV28
J gene: TRBJ2-6
D gene: TRBD1
clone size: many

CDR3 protein: CASSEILPRDSSPGKTQYF
CDR3 DNA: TGTGCCAGCAGTGAGATATTGCCGCGGGACAGTTCTCCGGGGAAGACCCAGTACTTC
V gene: TRBV25-1
J gene: TRBJ2-5
D gene: .
clone size: many

CDR3 protein: CSVPGQVVHEQYF
CDR3 DNA: TGCAGCGTACCGGGACAGGTGGTCCACGAGCAGTACTTC
V gene: TRBV29-1
J gene: TRBJ2-7
D gene: TRBD1
clone size: .

CDR3 protein: CASSAAQGGYTF
CDR3 DNA: TGTGCCAGCAGCGCCGCACAGGGCGGCTACACCTTC
V gene: TRBV9
J gene: TRBJ1-2
D gene: .
clone size: many

CDR3 protein: CASSHPVGAFHSYEQYF
CDR3 DNA: TGCGCCAGCAGCCACCCTGTAGGGGCTTTCCACTCCTACGAGCAGTACTTC
V gene: TRBV4-1
J gene: TRBJ2-7
D gene: .
clone size: .